The 9 T cell receptor beta chains presented below share a single source sample, sequenced in a study of cytotoxic CD8 clonotypes in ibrutinib-treated CLL. TCRdb's copy holds only in-frame clones and misses some; the assay was immunoSEQ multiplex PCR. The sample records approximately 150,000 clones, about 84% being singletons. Sample: PBMCs, taken after 24 months of ibrutinib treatment. These receptor sequences come from a human donor with chronic lymphocytic leukemia.

The CDR3 DNA reads TGTGCCAGCAGTACTACAGGGCCTAGCTCCTATAATTCACCCCTCCACTTT. This sequence encodes CASSTTGPSSYNSPLHF. The rearrangement links TRBV5-5 to TRBJ1-6; D may be TRBD1 (6 bases). Germline-derived CDR1 and CDR2 are SGHKS and YYEKEE (reference sequence). V was trimmed by 5 bases and J by 0 bases, leaving 15 bases between them. The CDR3 has 17 amino acids.

J is TRBJ1-5 and V is TRBV6-5, with D possibly being TRBD1 (5 bases). Germline assignment: CDR1 MNHEY and CDR2 SVGAGI. This CDR3 has 15 residues. V was clipped by 6 bases and J by 3 bases, with 15 bases between them. Here the CDR3 reads CASRFSGGSNQPQHF. CDR3 in DNA: TGTGCCAGCAGATTTTCTGGGGGGTCCAATCAGCCCCAGCATTTT.

The chain recombines TRBV2 with TRBJ2-1; TRBD2 is a possible D gene (5 bases). CDR1 is SNHLY, CDR2 FYNNEI, per germline. This CDR3 comprises 13 residues. Trimming took off 8 bases at V and 14 bases at J, with 22 bases between the two ends. In nucleotides, the CDR3 is TGTGCCAGCGCCACTAGTGCGTCAGTTGGGGAGTTCTTC. Protein: CASATSASVGEFF. The full variable domain, completed using reference TRBV2 and TRBJ2-1, is EPEVTQTPSHQVTQMGQEVILRCVPISNHLYFYWYRQILGQKVEFLVSFYNNEISEKSEIFDDQFSVERPDGSNFTLKIRSTKLEDSAMYFCASATSASVGEFFGPGTRLTVL.

Note on this clone: Other nucleotide sequences in the sample specify the same CDR3. J is TRBJ2-1 and V is TRBV6-1; TRBD1 matches 8 bases. Germline assignment: CDR1 MNHNS and CDR2 SASEGT. This CDR3 has 12 residues. J was trimmed by 10 bases and V by 6 bases; bases with no gene match: 5. DNA of the CDR3: TGTGCCAGCAGCGAGACAGGGGACGAGCAGTTCTTC. Residues: CASSETGDEQFF.

The chain couples TRBV19 to TRBJ1-1, with TRBD1 identical over 9 bases. CDR1 is LNHDA and CDR2 is SQIVND in the germline V gene (reference sequence). CDR3 size: 15 residues. V shed 6 bases, J shed 3 bases, and the junction held 8 bases outside the gene matches. The CDR3 protein is CASSVWDRVDTEAFF. CDR3 sequence (DNA): TGTGCCAGTAGCGTATGGGACAGGGTCGACACTGAAGCTTTCTTT.

The chain uses TRBV5-6 and TRBJ2-3; D remains ambiguous. The CDR3 is 18 amino acids. Germline V gene data show CDR1 as SGHDT and CDR2 as YYEEEE. V lost 4 bases, J lost 10 bases, and 31 bases lay in between. CDR3 amino acids: CASSPPGLPQLTAEAQYF. The CDR3 DNA reads as TGTGCCAGCAGCCCTCCGGGCCTCCCCCAGCTTACCGCCGAAGCGCAGTATTTT.

This chain connects TRBV28 to TRBJ2-1; a weak D match, TRBD2 (6 bases). The CDR3 is made up of 15 amino acids. The V gene's germline CDR1 is MDHEN and CDR2 SYDVKM. V lost 3 bases, J lost 0 bases, and 9 bases lay in between. CDR3 loop: CASSFGGSSYNEQFF. The CDR3 coding sequence is TGTGCCAGCAGTTTTGGGGGGAGCTCCTACAATGAGCAGTTCTTC. The full variable domain, completed using reference TRBV28 and TRBJ2-1, is DVKVTQSSRYLVKRTGEKVFLECVQDMDHENMFWYRQDPGLGLRLIYFSYDVKMKEKGDIPEGYSVSREKKERFSLILESASTNQTSMYLCASSFGGSSYNEQFFGPGTRLTVL.

The chain links TRBV13 to TRBJ2-1; 10 nucleotides line up with TRBD1. Germline lookup yields CDR1 PRHDT and CDR2 FYEKMQ (reference sequence). The length of the CDR3 is 14 residues. V lost 4 bases to trimming and J lost 10 bases; unmatched junction nucleotides: 7. CDR3 in DNA: TGTGCCAGCAGCTCTGACAGGGGGCGAGGGGAGCAGTTCTTC. This sequence encodes CASSSDRGRGEQFF.

The chain combines TRBV30 with TRBJ2-2; D is perhaps TRBD1 (6 bases). The CDR3 runs 13 residues. Looked up from germline, CDR1 is GTSNPN and CDR2 is SVGIG (reference sequence). V lost 4 bases and J lost 7, with 13 bases in between. Written as DNA, the CDR3 is TGTGCCTGGACCGTGGGGGCAGTCGGGGAGCTGTTTTTT. It yields the protein CAWTVGAVGELFF. Full variable domain (outside the CDR3, taken from reference TRBV30 and TRBJ2-2): SQTIHQWPATLVQPVGSPLSLECTVEGTSNPNLYWYRQAAGRGLQLLFYSVGIGQISSEVPQNLSASRPQDRQFILSSKKLLLSDSGFYLCAWTVGAVGELFFGEGSRLTVL.